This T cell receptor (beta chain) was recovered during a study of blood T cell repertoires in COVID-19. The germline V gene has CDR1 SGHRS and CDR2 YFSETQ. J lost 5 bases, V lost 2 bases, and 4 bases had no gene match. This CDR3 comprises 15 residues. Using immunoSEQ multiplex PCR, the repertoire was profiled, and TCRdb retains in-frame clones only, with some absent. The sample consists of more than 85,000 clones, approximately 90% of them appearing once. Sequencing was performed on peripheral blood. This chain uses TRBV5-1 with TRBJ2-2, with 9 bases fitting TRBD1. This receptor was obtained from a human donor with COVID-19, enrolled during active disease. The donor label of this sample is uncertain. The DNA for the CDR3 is TGCGCCAGCAGCTTCGGACAGGGGTCAACCGGGGAGCTGTTTTTT. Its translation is CASSFGQGSTGELFF.